The source of this T cell receptor beta chain is a study of shared clonotypes between healthy human individuals. As for the study in general: Researchers drew samples from a couple of women and a few men aged 18 to 49.

Notes on the study in general: Expectations were that clonotype sharing among donors would be affected by sequencing depth. Naive subsets tended to show greater estimated richness than memory subsets.

Using immunoSEQ multiplex PCR, the repertoire was profiled, and TCRdb retains in-frame clones only, with some absent. The sample includes roughly 2.6 million clones, over 85% of them seen just once. Details on this clone: Its antigen is as yet unknown.

Germline V gene data show CDR1 as KGHSH and CDR2 as LQKENI. CDR3 length equals 19 residues. With 6 bases clipped from V and 4 bases from J, the junction kept 13 bases outside the gene matches. Input material: naive CD4+ T cells sorted from blood. Subset defined: CD45RA+ positively selected. This chain joins TRBV18 and TRBJ2-2, with 14 bases identical to TRBD2. The clonotype comes from a man between 18 and 29 years old in good health. In DNA form, the CDR3 reads TGTGCCAGCTCGCTCAGGACCGGGACTAGCGGGAGTAGCACCGGGGAGCTGTTTTTT. This codes for CASSLRTGTSGSSTGELFF.